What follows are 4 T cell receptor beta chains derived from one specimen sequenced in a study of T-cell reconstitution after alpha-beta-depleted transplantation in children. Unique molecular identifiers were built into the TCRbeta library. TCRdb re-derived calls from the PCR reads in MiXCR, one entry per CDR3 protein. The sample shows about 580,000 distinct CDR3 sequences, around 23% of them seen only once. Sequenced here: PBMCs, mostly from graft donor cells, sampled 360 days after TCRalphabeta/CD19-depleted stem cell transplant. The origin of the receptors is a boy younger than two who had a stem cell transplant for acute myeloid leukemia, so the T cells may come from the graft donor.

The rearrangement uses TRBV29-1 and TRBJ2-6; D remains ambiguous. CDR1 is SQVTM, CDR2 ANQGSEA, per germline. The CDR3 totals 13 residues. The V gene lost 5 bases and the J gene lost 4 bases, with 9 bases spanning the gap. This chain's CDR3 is CSVLMRGANVLTF. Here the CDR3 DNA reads TGCAGCGTTTTAATGAGAGGGGCCAACGTCCTGACTTTC.

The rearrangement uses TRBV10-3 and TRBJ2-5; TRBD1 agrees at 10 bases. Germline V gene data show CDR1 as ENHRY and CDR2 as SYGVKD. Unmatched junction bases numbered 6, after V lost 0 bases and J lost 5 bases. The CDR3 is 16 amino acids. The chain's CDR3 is CAISESLGTGDETQYF. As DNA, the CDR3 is TGTGCCATCAGTGAGTCGCTCGGGACAGGGGATGAGACCCAGTACTTC.

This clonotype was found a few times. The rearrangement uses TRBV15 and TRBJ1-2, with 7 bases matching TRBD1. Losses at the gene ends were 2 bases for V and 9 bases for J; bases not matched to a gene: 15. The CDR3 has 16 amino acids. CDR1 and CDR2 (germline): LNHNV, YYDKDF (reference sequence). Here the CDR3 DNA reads TGTGCCACCAGCAGAACCGGGACAGACCCGGCTACCCGCTACACCTTC. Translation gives CATSRTGTDPATRYTF.

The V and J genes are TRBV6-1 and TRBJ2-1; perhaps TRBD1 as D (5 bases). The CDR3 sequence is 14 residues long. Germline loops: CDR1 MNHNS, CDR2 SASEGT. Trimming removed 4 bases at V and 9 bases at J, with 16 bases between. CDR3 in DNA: TGTGCCAGCAGTGTTCCTAGGGGCGAAGGTGAGCAGTTCTTC. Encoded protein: CASSVPRGEGEQFF.